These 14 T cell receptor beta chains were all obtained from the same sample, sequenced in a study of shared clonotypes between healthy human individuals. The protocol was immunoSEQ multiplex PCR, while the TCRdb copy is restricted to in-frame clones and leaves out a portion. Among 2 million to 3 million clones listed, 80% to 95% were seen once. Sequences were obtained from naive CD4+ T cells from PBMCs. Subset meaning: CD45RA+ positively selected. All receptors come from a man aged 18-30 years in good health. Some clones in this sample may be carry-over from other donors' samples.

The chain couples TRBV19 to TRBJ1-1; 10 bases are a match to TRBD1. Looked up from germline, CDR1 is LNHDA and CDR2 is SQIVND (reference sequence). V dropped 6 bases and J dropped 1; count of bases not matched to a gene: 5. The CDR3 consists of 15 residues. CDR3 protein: CASRDRGGRNTEAFF. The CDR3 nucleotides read TGTGCCAGTAGGGACAGGGGGGGCAGGAACACTGAAGCTTTCTTT.

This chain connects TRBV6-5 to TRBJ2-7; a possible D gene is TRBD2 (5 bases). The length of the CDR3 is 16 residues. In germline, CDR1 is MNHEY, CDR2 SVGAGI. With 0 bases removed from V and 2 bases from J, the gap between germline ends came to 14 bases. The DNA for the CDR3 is TGTGCCAGCAGTTACTCGCACCCCCCGGGGACCTACGAGCAGTACTTC. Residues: CASSYSHPPGTYEQYF.

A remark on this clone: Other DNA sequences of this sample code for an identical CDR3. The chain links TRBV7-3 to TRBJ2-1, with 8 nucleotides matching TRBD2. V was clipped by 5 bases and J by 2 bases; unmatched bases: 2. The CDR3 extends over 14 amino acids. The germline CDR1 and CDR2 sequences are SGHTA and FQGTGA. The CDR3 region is CASSLSGTYNEQFF. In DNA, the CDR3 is TGTGCCAGCAGCCTTAGCGGGACCTACAATGAGCAGTTCTTC.

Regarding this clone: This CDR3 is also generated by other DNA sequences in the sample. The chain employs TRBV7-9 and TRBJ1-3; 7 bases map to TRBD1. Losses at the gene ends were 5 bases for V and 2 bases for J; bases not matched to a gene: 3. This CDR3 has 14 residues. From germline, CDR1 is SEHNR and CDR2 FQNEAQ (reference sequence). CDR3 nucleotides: TGTGCCAGCAGCCTGGGGACAGCTGGAAACACCATATATTTT. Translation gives CASSLGTAGNTIYF.

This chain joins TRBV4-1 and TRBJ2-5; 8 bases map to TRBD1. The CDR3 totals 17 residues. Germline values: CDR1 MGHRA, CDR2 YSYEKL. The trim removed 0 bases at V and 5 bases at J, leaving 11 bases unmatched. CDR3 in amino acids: CASSQDLPGGYGETQYF. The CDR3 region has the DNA TGCGCCAGCAGCCAAGATCTTCCAGGGGGCTATGGGGAGACCCAGTACTTC.

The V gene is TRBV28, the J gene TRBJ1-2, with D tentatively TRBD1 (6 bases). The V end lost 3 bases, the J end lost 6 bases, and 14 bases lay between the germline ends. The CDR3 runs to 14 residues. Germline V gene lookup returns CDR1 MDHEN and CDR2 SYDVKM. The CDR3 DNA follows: TGTGCCAGCAGTTTCGGGCAGGGGCGGGATGGCTACACCTTC. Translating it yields CASSFGQGRDGYTF.

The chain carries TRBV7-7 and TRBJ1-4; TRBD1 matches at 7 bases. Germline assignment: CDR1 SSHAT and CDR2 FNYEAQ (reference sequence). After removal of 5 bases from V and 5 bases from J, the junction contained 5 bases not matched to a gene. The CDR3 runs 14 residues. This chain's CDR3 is CASSRGTANEKLFF. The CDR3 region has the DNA TGTGCCAGCAGCCGCGGGACAGCAAATGAAAAACTGTTTTTT.

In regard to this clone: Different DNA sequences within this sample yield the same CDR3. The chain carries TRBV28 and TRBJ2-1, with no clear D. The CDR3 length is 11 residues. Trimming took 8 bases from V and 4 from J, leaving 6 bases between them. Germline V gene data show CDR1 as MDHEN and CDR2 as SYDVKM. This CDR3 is CASGGYNEQFF. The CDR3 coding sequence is TGTGCCAGCGGCGGTTACAATGAGCAGTTCTTC.

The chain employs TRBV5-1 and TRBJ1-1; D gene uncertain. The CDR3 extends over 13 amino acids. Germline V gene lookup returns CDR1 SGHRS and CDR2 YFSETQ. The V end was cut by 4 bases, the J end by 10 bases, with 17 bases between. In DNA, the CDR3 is TGCGCCAGCAGCGCAGGAGGGCAGATGGGAGCTTTCTTT. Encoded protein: CASSAGGQMGAFF. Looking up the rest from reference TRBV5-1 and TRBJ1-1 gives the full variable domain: KAGVTQTPRYLIKTRGQQVTLSCSPISGHRSVSWYQQTPGQGLQFLFEYFSETQRNKGNFPGRFSGRQFSNSRSEMNVSTLELGDSALYLCASSAGGQMGAFFGQGTRLTVV.

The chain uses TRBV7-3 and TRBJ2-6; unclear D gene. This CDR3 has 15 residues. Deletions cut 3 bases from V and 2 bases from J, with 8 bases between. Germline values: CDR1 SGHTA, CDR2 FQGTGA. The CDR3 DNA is TGTGCCAGCAGCTTTTCTCGGGCTGGGGCCAACGTCCTGACTTTC. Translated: CASSFSRAGANVLTF.

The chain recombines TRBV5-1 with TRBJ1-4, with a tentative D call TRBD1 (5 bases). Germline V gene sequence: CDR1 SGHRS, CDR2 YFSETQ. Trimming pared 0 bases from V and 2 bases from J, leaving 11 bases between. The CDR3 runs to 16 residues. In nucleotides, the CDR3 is TGCGCCAGCAGCTTGGCCTGGGGACGGACTAATGAAAAACTGTTTTTT. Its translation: CASSLAWGRTNEKLFF. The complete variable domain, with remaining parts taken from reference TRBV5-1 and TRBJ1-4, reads KAGVTQTPRYLIKTRGQQVTLSCSPISGHRSVSWYQQTPGQGLQFLFEYFSETQRNKGNFPGRFSGRQFSNSRSEMNVSTLELGDSALYLCASSLAWGRTNEKLFFGSGTQLSVL.

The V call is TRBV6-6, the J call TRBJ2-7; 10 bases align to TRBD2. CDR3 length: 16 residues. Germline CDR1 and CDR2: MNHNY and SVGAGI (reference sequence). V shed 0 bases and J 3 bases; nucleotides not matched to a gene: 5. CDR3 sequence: CASSYSPSGSVYEQYF. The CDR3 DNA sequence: TGTGCCAGCAGTTACTCCCCTAGCGGGAGCGTCTACGAGCAGTACTTC.

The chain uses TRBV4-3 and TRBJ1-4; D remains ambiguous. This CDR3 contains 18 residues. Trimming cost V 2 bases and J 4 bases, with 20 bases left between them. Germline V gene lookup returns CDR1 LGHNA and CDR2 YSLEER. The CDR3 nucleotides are TGCGCCAGCAGCCAATCCTTCACTCCGGGCGATTTTAATGAAAAACTGTTTTTT. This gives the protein CASSQSFTPGDFNEKLFF.

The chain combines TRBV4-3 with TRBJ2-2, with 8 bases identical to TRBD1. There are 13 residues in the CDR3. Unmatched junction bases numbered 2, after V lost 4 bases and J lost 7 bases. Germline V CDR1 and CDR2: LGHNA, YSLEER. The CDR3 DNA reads TGCGCCAGCAGCCGGACAGGGATCGGGGAGCTGTTTTTT. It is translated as CASSRTGIGELFF.